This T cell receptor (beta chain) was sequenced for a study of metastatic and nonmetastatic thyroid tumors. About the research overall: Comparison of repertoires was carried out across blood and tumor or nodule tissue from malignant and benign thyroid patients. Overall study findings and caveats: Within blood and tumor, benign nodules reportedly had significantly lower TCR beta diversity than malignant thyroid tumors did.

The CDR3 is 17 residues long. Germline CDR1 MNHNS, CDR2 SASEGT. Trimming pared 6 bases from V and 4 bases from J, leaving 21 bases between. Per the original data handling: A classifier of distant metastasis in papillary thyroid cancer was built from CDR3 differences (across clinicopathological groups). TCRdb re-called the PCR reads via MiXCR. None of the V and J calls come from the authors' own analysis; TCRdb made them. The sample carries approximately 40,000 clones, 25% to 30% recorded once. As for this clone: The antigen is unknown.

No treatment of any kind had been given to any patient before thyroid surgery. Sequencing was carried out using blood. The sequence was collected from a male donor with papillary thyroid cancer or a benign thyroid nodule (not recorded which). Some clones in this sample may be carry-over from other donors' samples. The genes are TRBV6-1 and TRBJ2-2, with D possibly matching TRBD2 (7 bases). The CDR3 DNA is TGTGCCAGCAGCTCGGTAGGGCGGGGGCGCGGCACCGGGGAGCTGTTTTTT. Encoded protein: CASSSVGRGRGTGELFF.